The T cell receptor (beta chain) described here comes from a study of ipilimumab plus nivolumab after autologous stem cell transplantation. Study-wide results and caveats: TCR repertoire, Treg phenotype and gut microbiota reportedly support more study of this approach.

Patients got ipilimumab 1 mg/kg beginning 14 to 28 days post-transplant. Assay: immunoSEQ multiplex PCR; the TCRdb copy retains only in-frame clones and omits some. This repertoire shows over 15,000 clones, 65% to 85% found once; its top ten account for 35%. Concerning this clone itself: Its antigen remains unknown.

The sequence derives from a male donor with diffuse large B-cell lymphoma. This specimen consisted of PBMCs, obtained in a trial of ipilimumab plus nivolumab as post-transplant consolidation.

CDR3 DNA sequence: TGTGCCTGGAGTGTACCGGGGGTCGGGGTGCAGTTCTTC. Translation gives CAWSVPGVGVQFF. This chain uses TRBV30 with TRBJ2-1; D is possibly TRBD2 (6 bases). CDR3 size: 13 residues. V dropped 0 bases and J dropped 12 bases, with 15 bases sitting between them. CDR1 is GTSNPN, CDR2 SVGIG, per germline (reference sequence).